The 23 T cell receptor beta chains given below trace back to one sample, sequenced in a study of sequential checkpoint blockade in melanoma. Data came from immunoSEQ multiplex PCR; TCRdb stores just in-frame clones and leaves some out. There are roughly 23,000 clones in the sample; approximately 71% occur only once, and 15% to 20% lies in the top ten. Regarding treatment: randomized to nivolumab then ipilimumab (arm A) or the reverse (arm B). The input for sequencing was CD8+ T cells sorted from blood (inferred from file names), taken from a patient given nivolumab and ipilimumab in sequence. The source is a human donor with melanoma.

V usage is TRBV7-9 and J usage is TRBJ2-2; D is ambiguous. CDR1 and CDR2 from the germline V gene are SEHNR and FQNEAQ (reference sequence). The CDR3 runs 12 residues. V was cut by 3 bases and J by 6 bases, with 5 bases left in between. The DNA for the CDR3 is TGTGCCAGCAGCTTTGGCTCCGGGGAGCTGTTTTTT. Protein product: CASSFGSGELFF.

V usage is TRBV21-1 and J usage is TRBJ1-3. TRBV21-1 is a known pseudogene. The CDR3 consists of 12 residues. CDR3 coding DNA: TGTGCCAGTACCCCCGAGAGGCACACCATATATTTT. Translation gives CASTPERHTIYF.

The V call is TRBV4-3, the J call TRBJ2-1; 9 bases line up with TRBD2. Germline lookup yields CDR1 LGHNA and CDR2 YSLEER. The CDR3 is 16 residues long. The V gene end was trimmed by 0 bases and the J gene end by 9 bases; junction bases not matched to a gene: 9. CDR3 sequence reads: CASSQDPAGGPSEQFF. The CDR3 nucleotides are TGCGCCAGCAGCCAAGATCCAGCGGGGGGCCCAAGTGAGCAGTTCTTC.

This chain uses TRBV18 with TRBJ2-7; 10 nucleotides agree with TRBD1. Germline V CDR1 and CDR2: KGHSH, LQKENI. The CDR3 is 13 amino acids. V lost 6 bases to trimming and J lost 5 bases; unmatched junction nucleotides: 4. The CDR3 DNA is TGTGCCAGCTCTCCGGGACAGGGGAACGAGCAGTACTTC. It encodes CASSPGQGNEQYF.

For the CDR3, the DNA is TGTGCCATCAGTGGTGGGGGGGGGCCGCACGAGCAGTACTTC. It is translated as CAISGGGGPHEQYF. The V gene is TRBV10-3, the J gene TRBJ2-7, with TRBD2 as a possible D gene (7 bases). The germline V and J ends were trimmed by 4 bases and 5 bases, with 15 bases remaining between them. The CDR3 length is 14 residues. Germline CDR1 reads ENHRY; CDR2 reads SYGVKD.

V gene TRBV7-9 combines with J gene TRBJ1-4; tentative D call: TRBD1 (6 bases). This CDR3 is 15 amino acids long. V lost 6 bases and J lost 7, with 18 bases in between. Germline CDR1 SEHNR, CDR2 FQNEAQ (reference sequence). This CDR3 is CASSLLGGPAEKLFF. The CDR3, as DNA: TGTGCCAGCAGTCTTCTAGGGGGTCCCGCTGAAAAACTGTTTTTT. Combining the CDR3 with reference TRBV7-9 and TRBJ1-4 gives the whole variable domain DTGVSQNPRHKITKRGQNVTFRCDPISEHNRLYWYRQTLGQGPEFLTYFQNEAQLEKSRLLSDRFSAERPKGSFSTLEIQRTEQGDSAMYLCASSLLGGPAEKLFFGSGTQLSVL.

The J gene is TRBJ2-1, the V gene TRBV27; 8 nucleotides agree with TRBD1. After removal of 2 bases from V and 6 bases from J, the junction contained 9 bases not matched to a gene. CDR3 length equals 16 residues. The germline CDR1 and CDR2 sequences are MNHEY and SMNVEV (reference sequence). The chain's CDR3 is CASSLGGRGLVNEQFF. CDR3 nucleotides: TGTGCCAGCAGTTTAGGCGGCAGGGGGCTTGTCAATGAGCAGTTCTTC.

This chain links TRBV7-9 with TRBJ2-7; weak D call: TRBD2 (6 bases). The length of the CDR3 is 12 residues. The V gene's germline CDR1 is SEHNR and CDR2 FQNEAQ (reference sequence). V dropped 5 bases and J dropped 4 bases, with 9 bases sitting between them. CDR3: CASSEAGYEQYF. CDR3 DNA sequence: TGTGCCAGCAGCGAGGCGGGGTACGAGCAGTACTTC.

The CDR3 region is CASSLTSGTEAFF. The CDR3 DNA reads as TGTGCCAGCAGCCTCACCAGCGGGACTGAAGCTTTCTTT. The chain carries TRBV14 and TRBJ1-1; D not certain. From germline, CDR1 is SGHDN and CDR2 FVKESK. The germline V and J ends were trimmed by 4 bases and 5 bases, with 11 bases remaining between them. This CDR3 has 13 residues.

This sequence joins TRBV9 and TRBJ1-2, with 7 bases matching TRBD1. This CDR3 is built from 15 residues. CDR1 and CDR2 (germline): SGDLS, YYNGEE. V dropped 4 bases and J dropped 3; count of bases not matched to a gene: 9. The DNA of the CDR3 is TGTGCCAGCAGCCAGGGGGGCCAGTCCCACTATGGCTACACCTTC. Translated: CASSQGGQSHYGYTF.

The chain carries TRBV5-4 and TRBJ2-7; possibly TRBD1 for D (5 bases). V shed 2 bases and J shed 9 bases, with 12 bases lying between them. The CDR3 sequence is 12 residues long. Germline V gene data show CDR1 as SGHNT and CDR2 as YYREEE (reference sequence). The CDR3 nucleotides read TGTGCCAGCAGCTTCGGACAAACCGGGCAGTACTTC. This translates into CASSFGQTGQYF. Together with reference TRBV5-4 and TRBJ2-7, the CDR3 gives the full variable domain: ETGVTQSPTHLIKTRGQQVTLRCSSQSGHNTVSWYQQALGQGPQFIFQYYREEENGRGNFPPRFSGLQFPNYSSELNVNALELDDSALYLCASSFGQTGQYFGPGTRLTVT.

The chain is built from TRBV12-5 and TRBJ1-2; D gene ambiguous. Per the germline V gene, CDR1 is LGHNT and CDR2 is FRNRAP. The CDR3 sequence is 15 residues long. Trimming shortened V by 5 bases and J by 4 bases, and 17 bases separated the two germline ends. The CDR3 bases are TGTGCTAGTGGTATGGGCGGGGAACCCGCCTATGGCTACACCTTC. Amino acid sequence: CASGMGGEPAYGYTF.

The rearrangement uses TRBV7-3 and TRBJ2-5, with TRBD2 matching 9 bases. Trimming cost V 5 bases and J 5 bases; bases outside gene matches: 9. Germline loops: CDR1 SGHTA, CDR2 FQGTGA. The CDR3 extends over 15 amino acids. The CDR3 sequence: CASSTRGGRGETQYF. The CDR3 nucleotides read TGTGCCAGCAGCACCAGGGGCGGGAGGGGGGAGACCCAGTACTTC.

As concerns this clone: Its ends do not fully match the called genes, so a read error is possible. The chain is built from TRBV7-9 and TRBJ2-3, with 9 positions matching TRBD2. The CDR3 has 15 residues. Germline loops: CDR1 SEHNR, CDR2 FQNEAQ (reference sequence). The CDR3 reads CASSLSGTSIDTQYF. CDR3 DNA sequence: TGTGCCAGCAGCCTCTCCGGGACTAGCATAGATACGCAGTATTTT.

This chain connects TRBV27 to TRBJ2-5; D is ambiguous. Germline V CDR1 and CDR2: MNHEY, SMNVEV (reference sequence). This CDR3 spans 14 amino acids. Trimming removed 3 bases at V and 5 bases at J, with 13 bases between. The CDR3 spells CASSFYPRMETQYF. DNA for the CDR3: TGTGCCAGCAGTTTTTATCCTAGGATGGAGACCCAGTACTTC.

The V gene is TRBV29-1, the J gene TRBJ2-1; unclear D gene. Germline values: CDR1 SQVTM, CDR2 ANQGSEA. The V and J ends lost 1 base and 0 bases respectively, with 7 bases between them. This CDR3 has 14 amino acids. CDR3 protein: CSVEGLSSYNEQFF. As DNA, the CDR3 is TGCAGCGTTGAAGGGTTGAGCTCCTACAATGAGCAGTTCTTC.

The rearrangement joins TRBV9 to TRBJ2-1; D remains unclear. The V and J ends lost 0 bases and 0 bases respectively, with 7 bases between them. The CDR3 totals 15 residues. Germline values: CDR1 SGDLS, CDR2 YYNGEE. The chain's CDR3 is CASSVGLSSYNEQFF. In DNA, the CDR3 is TGTGCCAGCAGCGTAGGTTTGAGCTCCTACAATGAGCAGTTCTTC.

The chain has TRBV19 and TRBJ2-7; D remains unclear. Trimming took off 3 bases at V and 2 bases at J, with 11 bases between the two ends. CDR1 is LNHDA, CDR2 SQIVND, per germline (reference sequence). The CDR3 contains 14 residues. This CDR3 reads CASSIIPGTYEQYF. The CDR3, as DNA: TGTGCCAGTAGTATTATACCGGGTACCTACGAGCAGTACTTC.

The V call is TRBV7-6, the J call TRBJ2-3; unclear D gene. CDR3 length equals 15 residues. The germline V gene encodes CDR1 SGHVS and CDR2 FNYEAQ. V was shortened by 5 bases and J by 4 bases, with 16 bases between the two germline ends. The CDR3 DNA sequence: TGTGCCAGCAGCCCTTGGCCCGAGGATTCAGATACGCAGTATTTT. This gives the protein CASSPWPEDSDTQYF.

This chain connects TRBV9 to TRBJ1-1, with no clear D. The V gene lost 0 bases and the J gene lost 5 bases, with 8 bases spanning the gap. Germline loops: CDR1 SGDLS, CDR2 YYNGEE. The CDR3 extends over 13 amino acids. The DNA of the CDR3 is TGTGCCAGCAGCGTAGGTGGTCGGACTGAAGCTTTCTTT. It is translated as CASSVGGRTEAFF. Variable domain in full (rest from reference TRBV9 and TRBJ1-1): DSGVTQTPKHLITATGQRVTLRCSPRSGDLSVYWYQQSLDQGLQFLIQYYNGEERAKGNILERFSAQQFPDLHSELNLSSLELGDSALYFCASSVGGRTEAFFGQGTRLTVV.

The chain combines TRBV4-1 with TRBJ2-3, with 7 bases matching TRBD2. There are 13 residues in the CDR3. Germline V CDR1 and CDR2: MGHRA, YSYEKL. The trim removed 4 bases at V and 5 bases at J, leaving 3 bases unmatched. The CDR3 DNA is TGCGCCAGCAGCCCATGGGGGGGAGATACGCAGTATTTT. This translates into CASSPWGGDTQYF.

This chain connects TRBV28 to TRBJ2-5, with TRBD2 identical over 12 bases. Germline loops: CDR1 MDHEN, CDR2 SYDVKM. This CDR3 comprises 14 residues. Trimming removed 5 bases from V and 7 bases from J; junction bases left unmatched: 5. CDR3 sequence (DNA): TGTGCCAGCAGTATACCGGGACTAGCGGGGACCCAGTACTTC. Translation gives CASSIPGLAGTQYF.

This chain links TRBV11-1 with TRBJ1-1, with 8 positions matching TRBD1. The CDR3 has 12 residues. Germline assignment: CDR1 SGHAT and CDR2 FQDESV (reference sequence). The trim removed 5 bases at V and 7 bases at J, leaving 3 bases unmatched. In DNA, the CDR3 is TGTGCCAGCAGCAGGACAGGGTTTGAAGCTTTCTTT. Translated, it gives CASSRTGFEAFF.